The entry below gives a single T cell receptor (beta chain) sequence along with its context. The data were taken from a study of blood T cell repertoires in COVID-19. Study context: Acute and convalescent COVID-19 specimens originated in the United States, Italy and Spain. Nucleic acid was either cDNA or gDNA, and it came from T cells, B-cell-depleted T cells, or PBMCs.

Trimming removed 10 bases from V and 4 bases from J; junction bases left unmatched: 14. CDR1 is MNHGY and CDR2 is SAAAGT in the germline V gene. CDR3 length: 15 amino acids. Per the study methods: Estimation of nucleated cell counts was performed using reference gene primer amplification. Clones were read by immunoSEQ multiplex PCR, and TCRdb kept only the in-frame ones, dropping some. That table gives V, J and clone size, and the DNA gave D and trimming. There are 350,000 to 500,000 clones in the sample; roughly 84% occur only once, and 1.4% lies in the top ten. The chain combines TRBV6-8 with TRBJ1-2; TRBD1 matches at 8 bases. The specimen sequenced was PBMCs or T cells enriched from blood (not recorded which). This TCR derives from a woman under 30 who had been exposed to COVID-19. The CDR3 reads CATEDRVGVLYGYTF. The CDR3 coding sequence is TGTGCCACGGAGGACAGGGTAGGGGTACTCTATGGCTACACCTTC.